Below are 15 T cell receptor beta chains sequenced from a single sample in a study of CD8+CD57+ T cells in acquired aplastic anemia. Profiles of TCR beta VDJ and CDR3 were generated from a genomic DNA template. Using its own MiXCR run on the reads, TCRdb lists one record per CDR3 protein. This repertoire shows under 350,000 distinct CDR3 sequences, roughly 59% found once; its top ten account for around 1.3%. Selection for sequencing was limited to patients who had shown CD8+CD57+ cell expansion by flow cytometry. Source material: sorted CD4+, CD8+, or CD8+CD57+ T cells (not recorded which) from PBMCs. All receptors come from a human donor with aplastic anemia.

A note on this clonotype: The CDR3 does not close with the conserved phenylalanine or tryptophan, likely indicating a read error. V gene TRBV7-4 combines with J gene TRBJ1-6; the D gene is possibly TRBD1 (6 bases). This CDR3 is built from 16 residues. Germline V lookup: CDR1 SGHVT, CDR2 SQSDAQ. Trimming cost V 5 bases and J 13 bases, with 24 bases left between them. The CDR3 region is CASSQPDEGVLRPLHL. The CDR3 DNA sequence: TGTGCCAGCAGCCAACCCGACGAGGGGGTCTTGAGGCCCCTCCACTTG.

The rearrangement links TRBV19 to TRBJ2-7; D call uncertain. Looked up from germline, CDR1 is LNHDA and CDR2 is SQIVND (reference sequence). V lost 2 bases to trimming and J lost 5 bases, with 10 bases between them. CDR3 length: 13 amino acids. CDR3 sequence: CASSIRAVDEQYF. CDR3 bases: TGTGCCAGTAGTATACGGGCGGTGGACGAGCAGTACTTC. Full variable domain (outside the CDR3, taken from reference TRBV19 and TRBJ2-7): DGGITQSPKYLFRKEGQNVTLSCEQNLNHDAMYWYRQDPGQGLRLIYYSQIVNDFQKGDIAEGYSVSREKKESFPLTVTSAQKNPTAFYLCASSIRAVDEQYFGPGTRLTVT.

This rearrangement joins TRBV2 to TRBJ1-2; D is possibly TRBD1 (5 bases). Trimming shortened V by 5 bases and J by 8 bases, and 21 bases separated the two germline ends. The CDR3 loop spans 15 amino acids. Germline V lookup: CDR1 SNHLY, CDR2 FYNNEI. CDR3 nucleotide sequence: TGTGCCAGCAGTCCCCTTGGGGGAACTCGAACCGGCTACACCTTC. Translation gives CASSPLGGTRTGYTF.

A word on this clonotype: Relative to the germline gene, one junction end is altered; a read error may explain this. This CDR3 reads CAISELGLEQYF. The CDR3 DNA is TGTGCCATCAGTGAGTTGGGGCTCGAGCAGTACTTC. The rearrangement joins TRBV10-1 to TRBJ2-7; TRBD1 might be the D (5 bases). Germline V gene data show CDR1 as WNHNN and CDR2 as SYGVQD (reference sequence). The CDR3 has 12 residues.

The J gene is TRBJ2-7, the V gene TRBV13, with 7 bases identical to TRBD1. The CDR3 has 13 residues. After removal of 10 bases from V and 3 bases from J, the junction contained 9 bases not matched to a gene. CDR1 and CDR2 (germline): PRHDT, FYEKMQ (reference sequence). The CDR3 DNA follows: TGTGCCATCACCCGACAGGGTTACTACGAGCAGTACTTC. Its protein is CAITRQGYYEQYF.

This clonotype was seen only a few times. The chain couples TRBV12-3 or TRBV12-4 to TRBJ1-6, with 7 bases identical to TRBD1. CDR3 length equals 15 residues. Trimming cost V 6 bases and J 5 bases; bases outside gene matches: 7. CDR3 coding DNA: TGTGCCAGCAGGGAGACAGGGTGGGATAATTCACCCCTCCACTTT. Translation: CASRETGWDNSPLHF.

The chain has TRBV5-1 and TRBJ2-5; 12 nucleotides line up with TRBD1. The CDR3 has 14 amino acids. The V and J ends lost 4 bases and 5 bases, in that order; junction bases with no gene match: 3. CDR1 is SGHRS and CDR2 is YFSETQ in the germline V gene. CDR3 region: CASSTGQGAETQYF. CDR3 coding DNA: TGCGCCAGCAGCACGGGACAGGGGGCGGAGACCCAGTACTTC.

The genes are TRBV7-8 and TRBJ2-2; possibly TRBD1 for D (6 bases). The CDR3 runs to 15 residues. CDR1 and CDR2 from the germline V gene are SGHVS and FQNEAQ. Trimming removed 4 bases at V and 5 bases at J, with 14 bases between. Here the CDR3 reads CASSSGQRSTGELFF. The CDR3 DNA follows: TGTGCCAGCAGCTCGGGACAACGCTCGACCGGGGAGCTGTTTTTT.

This clonotype has at least ten counts. The rearrangement uses TRBV20-1 and TRBJ1-6; D uncertain. With 0 bases removed from V and 7 bases from J, the gap between germline ends came to 10 bases. CDR3 size: 14 residues. Per germline, CDR1 DFQATT and CDR2 SNEGSKA (reference sequence). The CDR3 here is CSARDPRENSPLHF. The DNA for the CDR3 is TGCAGTGCTAGAGATCCGCGGGAGAATTCACCCCTCCACTTT.

This clonotype appeared many times. The chain employs TRBV9 and TRBJ1-2; D gene uncertain. From germline, CDR1 is SGDLS and CDR2 YYNGEE. The length of the CDR3 is 12 residues. V was clipped by 7 bases and J by 4 bases, with 11 bases between them. The CDR3 sequence: CASPPMVYGYTF. The DNA for the CDR3 is TGTGCCAGCCCCCCTATGGTCTATGGCTACACCTTC.

This clonotype was observed a handful of times. The chain joins TRBV6-5 to TRBJ2-2, with D perhaps matching TRBD1 (6 bases). In germline, CDR1 is MNHEY, CDR2 SVGAGI. The V end lost 1 base, the J end lost 3 bases, and 9 bases lay between the germline ends. This CDR3 has 15 amino acids. The CDR3 sequence is CASSYYGQYTGELFF. Written as DNA, the CDR3 is TGTGCCAGCAGTTACTATGGACAGTACACCGGGGAGCTGTTTTTT.

This clonotype came up a few times. J is TRBJ1-1 and V is TRBV7-6; maybe TRBD1 (6 bases). Trimming shortened V by 1 base and J by 5 bases, and 11 bases separated the two germline ends. The germline gives CDR1 SGHVS, CDR2 FNYEAQ. There are 14 residues in the CDR3. CDR3 DNA: TGTGCCAGCAGCTTAGATGGCAGGGGAACTGAAGCTTTCTTT. It encodes CASSLDGRGTEAFF.

This clonotype occurred many times. CDR3 residues: CASSLRTSGIGYEQYF. CDR3 DNA: TGCGCCAGCAGCCTTAGGACTAGCGGGATTGGATACGAGCAGTACTTC. V usage is TRBV4-1 and J usage is TRBJ2-7; 12 bases are shared with TRBD2. After removal of 4 bases from V and 4 bases from J, the junction contained 8 bases not matched to a gene. The CDR3 extends over 16 amino acids. Per the germline V gene, CDR1 is MGHRA and CDR2 is YSYEKL.

The chain recombines TRBV2 with TRBJ1-5; possible D gene TRBD1, 5 bases. V shed 1 base and J shed 7 bases, with 14 bases lying between them. Germline CDR1 and CDR2: SNHLY and FYNNEI. This CDR3 has 15 residues. CDR3 sequence (DNA): TGTGCCAGCAGTGAAGGCAGGGTTGGAAAGCAGCCCCAGCATTTT. Encoded protein: CASSEGRVGKQPQHF.

The chain is built from TRBV9 and TRBJ1-6; 11 bases align to TRBD1. The trim removed 3 bases at V and 12 bases at J, leaving 11 bases unmatched. Germline loops: CDR1 SGDLS, CDR2 YYNGEE. CDR3 length equals 16 residues. The CDR3 nucleotides read TGTGCCAGCAGCGAGGTGGGGACAGGGGGATTGAGACCCCTCCACTTT. Translating gives CASSEVGTGGLRPLHF.